This is a list of T cell receptor beta chains from one sample in a study of immune evolution from preneoplasia to lung adenocarcinoma. This table comes from immunoSEQ multiplex PCR, and its TCRdb copy is limited to in-frame clones, with some not included. The data show 9,500 to 10,000 clones, with around 80% seen just once and 4.5% to 5% held by the top ten. The sample was FFPE minimally invasive lung adenocarcinoma tissue. These receptors were collected from a person aged 70 to 85 with lung adenocarcinoma. Some clones in this sample may be carry-over from other donors' samples. CDR3s leave out the opening cysteine and the closing phenylalanine or tryptophan. The size field is filled for only some rows; it gives once, few, many or a size class.

J,V,size,CDR3
TRBJ2-2,TRBV28,-,ASSLFRFAGVTNTGELF
TRBJ1-5,TRBV19,-,ASPDSNQPQH
TRBJ2-7,TRBV4-2,-,ASSQDGQGSEQY
TRBJ2-3,TRBV29-1,-,SVGVRGGGSTDTQY
TRBJ2-1,TRBV5-1,-,ASSYTTGPVDNEQF
TRBJ2-1,TRBV2,-,ASRRLENEQF
TRBJ2-2,TRBV7-9,-,ASRLSLNTGELF
TRBJ1-5,TRBV2,-,ASSGGQGAQPQH
TRBJ2-7,TRBV20-1,-,SAKLAAEQY
TRBJ1-5,TRBV5-5,-,ASSLEVTARYQPQH
TRBJ1-1,TRBV27,once,ASSPPPDQGTEAF
TRBJ1-4,TRBV30,-,AWSVGGLGEKLF
TRBJ2-5,TRBV28,-,ASSTPGQETQY
TRBJ2-7,TRBV20-1,-,SAQNYYEQY
TRBJ2-3,TRBV9,-,ASSVGTGGTDTQY
TRBJ1-3,TRBV6-5,-,ASSYSLGGSGNTIY
TRBJ1-2,TRBV10-1,-,ASSEEPGHFTNYGYT
TRBJ2-5,TRBV5-4,-,ASRRTRQGGETQY
TRBJ2-7,TRBV14,-,ASSQTSGRRDEQY
TRBJ1-1,TRBV30,-,AWRYKDRGNTEAF
TRBJ2-3,TRBV7-9,-,ASSLTSGFRTDTQY
TRBJ1-6,TRBV28,-,ASSYNSPLH
TRBJ1-1,TRBV19,few,ASRPTEKNTEAF
TRBJ2-7,TRBV6-5,-,ASSYSRLAYEQY
TRBJ2-2,TRBV9,-,ASSVGGDTGELF
TRBJ2-2,TRBV2,few,ASRDRPNTGELF
TRBJ2-3,TRBV2,-,ASRWTGAGDTQY
TRBJ1-2,TRBV14,-,ASSPRQGSSYGYT
TRBJ2-7,TRBV19,-,ASSLGQGGYEQY
TRBJ2-5,TRBV2,-,ASSGGLYQETQY
TRBJ1-2,TRBV7-3,-,ASSNRDGYGYT
TRBJ1-4,TRBV18,-,ASSNRGTGNEKLF
TRBJ1-1,TRBV5-1,-,ASSTQPGQQNTEAF
TRBJ2-3,TRBV7-9,-,ASSFKQGDATDTQY
TRBJ2-2,TRBV30,-,AWKGMVGELF
TRBJ2-7,TRBV5-1,-,ASSKQGTSYEQY
TRBJ2-3,TRBV7-7,-,ASSLARGADTQY